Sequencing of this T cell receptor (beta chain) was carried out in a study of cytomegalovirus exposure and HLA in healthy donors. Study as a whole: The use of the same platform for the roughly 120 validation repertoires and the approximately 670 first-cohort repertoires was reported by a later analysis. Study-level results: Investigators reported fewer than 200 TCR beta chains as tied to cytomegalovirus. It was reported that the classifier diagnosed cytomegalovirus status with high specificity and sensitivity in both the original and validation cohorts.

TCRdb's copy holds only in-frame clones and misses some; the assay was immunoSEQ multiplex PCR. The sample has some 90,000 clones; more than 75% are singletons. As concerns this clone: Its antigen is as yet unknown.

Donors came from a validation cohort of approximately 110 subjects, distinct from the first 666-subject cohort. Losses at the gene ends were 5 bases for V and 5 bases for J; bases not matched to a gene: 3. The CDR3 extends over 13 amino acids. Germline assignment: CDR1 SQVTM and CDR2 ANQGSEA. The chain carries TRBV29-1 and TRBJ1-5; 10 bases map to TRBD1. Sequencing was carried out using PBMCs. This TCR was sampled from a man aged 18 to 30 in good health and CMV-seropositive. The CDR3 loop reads CSVSGQGYQPQHF. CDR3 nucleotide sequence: TGCAGCGTTTCGGGACAGGGGTATCAGCCCCAGCATTTT. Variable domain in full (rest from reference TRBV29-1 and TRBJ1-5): SAVISQKPSRDICQRGTSLTIQCQVDSQVTMMFWYRQQPGQSLTLIATANQGSEATYESGFVIDKFPISRPNLTFSTLTVSNMSPEDSSIYLCSVSGQGYQPQHFGDGTRLSIL.